The text below deals with one TCR beta chain. Methods used by the authors: Using reference gene primer amplification, nucleated cell counts were estimated. Profiled with immunoSEQ multiplex PCR; TCRdb holds only in-frame clones, not every one. V, J and clone size derive from that table, while D and trimming were established from the DNA sequence. Of hundreds of thousands of clones in the sample, approximately 85% were seen once. Germline V gene lookup returns CDR1 DFQATT and CDR2 SNEGSKA (reference sequence). The CDR3 totals 14 residues. Trimming cost V 3 bases and J 4 bases, with 16 bases left between them. The record originates from a study of blood T cell repertoires in COVID-19. Across the study: Donors in the United States, Italy and Spain gave samples during acute or convalescent COVID-19. T cells, B-cell-depleted T cells, or PBMCs provided the cDNA or gDNA that served as material.

The rearrangement links TRBV20-1 to TRBJ2-7, with D perhaps matching TRBD2 (6 bases). Sequenced sample: peripheral blood. The clonotype comes from a man aged 50 to 60 with active or convalescent COVID-19. The CDR3 coding sequence is TGCAGTGCTAGTAGGGAGACGGGGACTTACGAGCAGTACTTC. This gives the protein CSASRETGTYEQYF.